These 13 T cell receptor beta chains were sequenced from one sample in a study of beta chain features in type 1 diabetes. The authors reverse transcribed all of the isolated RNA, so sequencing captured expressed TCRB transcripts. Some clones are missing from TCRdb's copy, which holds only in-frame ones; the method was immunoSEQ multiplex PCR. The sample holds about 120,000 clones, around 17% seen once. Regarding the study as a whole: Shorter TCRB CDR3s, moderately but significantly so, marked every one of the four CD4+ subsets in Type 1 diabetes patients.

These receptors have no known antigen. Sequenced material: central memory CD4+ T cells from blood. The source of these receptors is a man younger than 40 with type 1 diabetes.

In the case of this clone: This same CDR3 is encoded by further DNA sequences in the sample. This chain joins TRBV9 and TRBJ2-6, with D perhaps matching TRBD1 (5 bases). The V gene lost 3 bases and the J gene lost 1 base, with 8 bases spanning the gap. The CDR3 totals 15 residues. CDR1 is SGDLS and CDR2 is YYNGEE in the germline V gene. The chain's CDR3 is CASSARVSGANVLTF. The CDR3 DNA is TGTGCCAGCAGCGCCAGGGTGTCTGGGGCCAACGTCCTGACTTTC.

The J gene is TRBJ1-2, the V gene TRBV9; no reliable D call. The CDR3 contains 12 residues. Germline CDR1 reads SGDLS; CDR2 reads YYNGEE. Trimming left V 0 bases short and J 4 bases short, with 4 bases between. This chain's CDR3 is CASSVGLYGYTF. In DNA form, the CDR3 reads TGTGCCAGCAGCGTAGGTCTCTATGGCTACACCTTC.

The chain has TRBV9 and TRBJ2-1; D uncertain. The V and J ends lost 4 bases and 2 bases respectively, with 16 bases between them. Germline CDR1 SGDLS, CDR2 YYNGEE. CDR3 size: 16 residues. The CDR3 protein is CASSTLAVTPYNEQFF. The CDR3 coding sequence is TGTGCCAGCAGCACCTTGGCAGTCACTCCCTACAATGAGCAGTTCTTC. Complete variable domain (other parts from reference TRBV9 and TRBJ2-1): DSGVTQTPKHLITATGQRVTLRCSPRSGDLSVYWYQQSLDQGLQFLIQYYNGEERAKGNILERFSAQQFPDLHSELNLSSLELGDSALYFCASSTLAVTPYNEQFFGPGTRLTVL.

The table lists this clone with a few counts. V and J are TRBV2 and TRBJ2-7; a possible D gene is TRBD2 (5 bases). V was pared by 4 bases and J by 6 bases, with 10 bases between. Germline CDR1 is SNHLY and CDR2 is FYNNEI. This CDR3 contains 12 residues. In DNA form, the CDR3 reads TGTGCCAGCAGTGGAGGGTTAGGCGAGCAGTACTTC. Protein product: CASSGGLGEQYF.

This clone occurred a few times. The CDR3 spells CASSFLDGNTEAFF. The CDR3 nucleotides read TGTGCCAGCAGCTTTTTGGACGGGAACACTGAAGCTTTCTTT. The chain recombines TRBV5-4 with TRBJ1-1; D not resolved. Trimming cost V 2 bases and J 1 base, with 9 bases left between them. Germline V lookup: CDR1 SGHNT, CDR2 YYREEE (reference sequence). This CDR3 is 14 amino acids long.

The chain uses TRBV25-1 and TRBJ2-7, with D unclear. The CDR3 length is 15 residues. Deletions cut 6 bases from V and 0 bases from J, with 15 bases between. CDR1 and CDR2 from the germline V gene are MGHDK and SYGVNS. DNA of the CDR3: TGTGCCAGCAGACCTGTAGGACGGAGCTCCTACGAGCAGTACTTC. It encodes CASRPVGRSSYEQYF.

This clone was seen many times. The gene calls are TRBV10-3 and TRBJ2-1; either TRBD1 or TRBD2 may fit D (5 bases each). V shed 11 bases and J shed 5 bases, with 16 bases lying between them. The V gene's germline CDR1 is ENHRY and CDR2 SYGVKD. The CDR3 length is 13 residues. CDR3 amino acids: CAATRDEDNEQFF. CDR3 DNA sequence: TGTGCCGCCACCAGGGACGAGGACAATGAGCAGTTCTTC.

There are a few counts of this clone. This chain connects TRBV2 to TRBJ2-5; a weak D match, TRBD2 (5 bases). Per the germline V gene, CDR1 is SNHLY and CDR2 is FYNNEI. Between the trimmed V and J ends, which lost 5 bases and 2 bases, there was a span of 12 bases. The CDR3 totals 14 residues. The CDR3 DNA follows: TGTGCCAGCAGTACCCAGGACTGGCAAGAGACCCAGTACTTC. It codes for CASSTQDWQETQYF.

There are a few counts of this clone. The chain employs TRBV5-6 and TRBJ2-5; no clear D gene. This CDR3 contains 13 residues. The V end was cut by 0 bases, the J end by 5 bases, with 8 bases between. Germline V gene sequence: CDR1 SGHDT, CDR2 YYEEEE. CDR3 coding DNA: TGTGCCAGCAGCTTGGATGCCTCGGAGACCCAGTACTTC. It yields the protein CASSLDASETQYF.

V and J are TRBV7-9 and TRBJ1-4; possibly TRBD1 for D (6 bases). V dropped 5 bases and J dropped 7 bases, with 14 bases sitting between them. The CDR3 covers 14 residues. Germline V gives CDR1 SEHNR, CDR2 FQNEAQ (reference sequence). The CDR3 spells CASSRDRRSEKLFF. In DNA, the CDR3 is TGTGCCAGCAGCCGAGACAGGAGGAGTGAAAAACTGTTTTTT.

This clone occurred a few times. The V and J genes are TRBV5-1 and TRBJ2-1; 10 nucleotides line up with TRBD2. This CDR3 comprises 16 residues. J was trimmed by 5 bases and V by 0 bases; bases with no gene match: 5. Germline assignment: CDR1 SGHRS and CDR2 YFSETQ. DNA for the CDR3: TGCGCCAGCAGCTTGGAAACTAGCGGGGCCAACAATGAGCAGTTCTTC. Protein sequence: CASSLETSGANNEQFF.

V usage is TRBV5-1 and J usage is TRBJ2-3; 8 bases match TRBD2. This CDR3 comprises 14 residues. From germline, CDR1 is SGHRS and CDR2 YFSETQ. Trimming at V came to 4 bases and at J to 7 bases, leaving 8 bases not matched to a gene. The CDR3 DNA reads TGCGCCAGCAGCCCCGGGGGGGGCGCAAATACGCAGTATTTT. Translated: CASSPGGGANTQYF.

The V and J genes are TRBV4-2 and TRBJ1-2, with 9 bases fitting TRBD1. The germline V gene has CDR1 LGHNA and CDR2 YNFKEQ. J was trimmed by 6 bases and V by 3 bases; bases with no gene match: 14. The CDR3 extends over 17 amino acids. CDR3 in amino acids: CASSHPIYRTGEDGYTF. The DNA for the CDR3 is TGTGCCAGCAGCCACCCAATTTATCGGACAGGGGAAGATGGCTACACCTTC.